Presented here are 3 T cell receptor beta chains from one specimen sequenced in a study of early T cells in non-severe SARS-CoV-2 infection (dated by TCRdb to the early 2020s). The library was generated by 5' RACE. The run used a NextSeq 500. TCRdb itself trimmed the public reads at Q25 with fastp, ran MiXCR and retained productive beta chains. Entries that share a CDR3 protein sequence are merged under the most common genes and DNA. Recorded for this sample are around 40,000 distinct CDR3 sequences; over 5% of them occurred a single time. The ten top clones hold approximately 6% of the sample. The specimen was whole blood. All receptors derive from an adult who was a healthcare worker with PCR-confirmed SARS-CoV-2 infection or an uninfected control (not recorded which).

By share, this clonotype ranks as medium-sized. V and J are TRBV28 and TRBJ1-2, with TRBD1 as a possible D gene (6 bases). V was pared by 4 bases and J by 0 bases, with 15 bases between. The CDR3 has 16 amino acids. The germline gives CDR1 MDHEN, CDR2 SYDVKM. The CDR3 DNA reads TGTGCCAGCAGTTCGGACAGTGCCGTCCCTAACTATGGCTACACCTTC. It yields the protein CASSSDSAVPNYGYTF.

The rearrangement uses TRBV12-3 or TRBV12-4 and TRBJ2-3, with 10 bases aligning to TRBD1. The CDR3 contains 15 residues. V gave up 8 bases and J gave up 5 bases; unmatched junction bases: 10. This CDR3 reads CASGGTGVVGDTQYF. CDR3 sequence (DNA): TGTGCCAGCGGGGGGACAGGGGTGGTGGGAGATACGCAGTATTTT.

The chain couples TRBV12-3 or TRBV12-4 to TRBJ2-6, with 7 bases aligning to TRBD1. The CDR3 covers 15 residues. With 2 bases clipped from V and 3 bases from J, the junction kept 1 base outside the gene matches. The CDR3 DNA follows: TGTGCCAGCAGTTTAAGGACAGGTGGGGCCAACGTCCTGACTTTC. Translating gives CASSLRTGGANVLTF.